A selection of T cell receptor beta chains follows, all from one sample in a study of cytomegalovirus exposure and HLA in healthy donors. Sequenced by immunoSEQ multiplex PCR; TCRdb stores in-frame clones only, minus some. The data show some 180,000 clones, with about three quarters seen just once and less than 1.5% held by the top ten. The sample taken for sequencing was PBMCs. These receptors came from a young woman in good health and CMV-seronegative. CDR3s include the opening cysteine and the closing phenylalanine or tryptophan. Fields, in order: V gene, J gene, clone size, D gene, CDR3 DNA, CDR3 protein. A D gene is named only where the DNA matches it firmly. Where a row states a size, it is once, few, many or the class of an expanded clone; other rows omit it.

TRBV28	TRBJ1-5	NA	NA	TGTGCCAGCAGTTTAGGCATGATTAATCAGCCCCAGCATTTT	CASSLGMINQPQHF
TRBV27	TRBJ2-5	NA	TRBD1	TGTGCCAGCGGCCTCGGGACAGGGCCCCAAGAGACCCAGTACTTC	CASGLGTGPQETQYF
TRBV6-1	TRBJ2-3	NA	TRBD1	TGTGCCAGCAGGCACGGGGACAGGGTGCCTACGCAGTATTTT	CASRHGDRVPTQYF
TRBV12-5	TRBJ2-2	NA	NA	TGTGCTAGTGGTTTGGGGCGGGACGCCGCGAACACCGGGGAGCTGTTTTTT	CASGLGRDAANTGELFF
TRBV25-1	TRBJ1-2	NA	TRBD1	TGTGCCAGCAGTGATTCCACTGACAGGGACCTATTCTATGGCTACACCTTC	CASSDSTDRDLFYGYTF
TRBV7-9	TRBJ1-1	NA	NA	TGTGCCAGCAGCTTATCAGGGAGGTACACTGAAGCTTTCTTT	CASSLSGRYTEAFF
TRBV23-1	TRBJ1-1	NA	NA	TGCGCCAGCAGGCCAACAAAAAGGACAGAGAACACTGAAGCTTTCTTT	CASRPTKRTENTEAFF
TRBV7-9	TRBJ2-1	NA	NA	TGTGCCACCGACAGGGAGGCCTACAATGAGCAGTTCTTC	CATDREAYNEQFF
TRBV30	TRBJ2-2	NA	NA	TGTGCCTGGAGTGTAGCAGGGCCCGGGGAGCTGTTTTTT	CAWSVAGPGELFF
TRBV6-5	TRBJ2-7	NA	NA	TGTGCCAGCAGGAACCGACAGTCCTACGAGCAGTACTTC	CASRNRQSYEQYF
TRBV13	TRBJ2-7	NA	TRBD2	TGTGCCAGTGGCCGGGACTACGACTCCTACGAGCAGTACTTC	CASGRDYDSYEQYF
TRBV5-5	TRBJ1-5	NA	NA	TGTGCCAGCAGCTTGTTGCCAGGGGCTTGGGATCAGCCCCAGCATTTT	CASSLLPGAWDQPQHF
TRBV4-1	TRBJ1-5	once	NA	TGCGCCAGCAGCCAACTCGCCGGGGTTAATCAGCCCCAGCATTTT	CASSQLAGVNQPQHF
TRBV6-1	TRBJ1-5	NA	NA	TGTGCCAGCAGTAAACAGACAGAGAATCAGCCCCAGCATTTT	CASSKQTENQPQHF
TRBV5-8	TRBJ1-1	few	NA	TGTGCCAGCAGCTTTTCGGAGATGAACACTGAAGCTTTCTTT	CASSFSEMNTEAFF
TRBV29-1	TRBJ2-3	NA	TRBD2	TGCAGCGTGGGGGGACTAGCGGGAGTCGTCACAGATACGCAGTATTTT	CSVGGLAGVVTDTQYF
TRBV29-1	TRBJ1-2	NA	NA	TGCAGCGTTGGAGGGACAAGTGGCTACACCTTC	CSVGGTSGYTF
TRBV5-1	TRBJ2-1	NA	NA	TGCGCCAGCAGCAACTACTCCGTGAATGAGCAGTTCTTC	CASSNYSVNEQFF
TRBV5-6	TRBJ1-1	NA	NA	TGTGCCAGCAGCTTGGAGGGTGTTGGGACACAGAACACTGAAGCTTTCTTT	CASSLEGVGTQNTEAFF
TRBV28	TRBJ1-2	NA	NA	TGTGCCAGCAGTCTCTCCTACTATGGCTACACCTTC	CASSLSYYGYTF
TRBV30	TRBJ2-3	NA	NA	TGTGCCTGGAGTGAACAGGCAGATACGCAGTATTTT	CAWSEQADTQYF
TRBV2	TRBJ2-7	NA	TRBD1	TGTGCCAGCAGCCGGGACAGTCGCTCCTACGAGCAGTACTTC	CASSRDSRSYEQYF
TRBV18	TRBJ1-1	NA	NA	TGTGCCAGCTCTGTTTCAGGGAGGACTGAAGCTTTCTTT	CASSVSGRTEAFF
TRBV7-9	TRBJ2-7	NA	TRBD1	TGTGCCAGCAGCTTGGACAGGGGGCTGGACGAGCAGTACTTC	CASSLDRGLDEQYF
TRBV30	TRBJ1-4	NA	NA	TGTGCCTGGAGTACCCGGGGAATGGAAAAACTGTTTTTT	CAWSTRGMEKLFF
TRBV2	TRBJ1-6	few	TRBD1	TGTGCCAGCAGGACACCTTGGGACAGTGCTGGGTCACCCCTCCACTTT	CASRTPWDSAGSPLHF
TRBV6-1	TRBJ2-1	NA	TRBD2	TGTGCCAGCAGTGCTAGAGGGAGCGGGAGTAACAATGAGCAGTTCTTC	CASSARGSGSNNEQFF
TRBV6-1	TRBJ2-2	few	TRBD1	TGTGCCAGCATGGAGGGGACAGGGGACTCCGGGGAGCTGTTTTTT	CASMEGTGDSGELFF
TRBV6-5	TRBJ1-1	NA	NA	TGTGCCAGCGCAGAGGTGAGGACTGAAGCTTTCTTT	CASAEVRTEAFF
TRBV19	TRBJ1-6	NA	NA	TGTGCCAGTAGAGGGGGTTCCCATCCATACCTCCACTTT	CASRGGSHPYLHF
TRBV30	TRBJ2-5	NA	NA	TGTGCTAAGGGGGATGGAGAGACCCAGTACTTC	CAKGDGETQYF
TRBV19	TRBJ1-2	NA	TRBD1	TGTGCCAGTAGTATCGGTCCACAGGGGACAGACTATGGCTACACCTTC	CASSIGPQGTDYGYTF
TRBV7-6	TRBJ1-1	few	NA	TGTGCCAGCAGTACAGGCAGGGCGATGAACACTGAAGCTTTCTTT	CASSTGRAMNTEAFF
TRBV19	TRBJ2-7	few	TRBD2	TGTGCCAGTAGTCCGACTAGCGGAAGCTCCTACGAGCAGTACTTC	CASSPTSGSSYEQYF
TRBV6-5	TRBJ2-7	NA	TRBD2	TGTGCCAGTATCGGGGGGGCCCTCTACGAGCAGTACTTC	CASIGGALYEQYF
TRBV5-6	TRBJ2-3	NA	NA	TGTGCCAGCAGCTTCTTTCGTCGAGATACGCAGTATTTT	CASSFFRRDTQYF
TRBV6-5	TRBJ1-1	few	TRBD1	TGTGCCAGCAGTCGGGGGGACAGGGCAAACACTGAAGCTTTCTTT	CASSRGDRANTEAFF
TRBV7-2	TRBJ2-1	NA	TRBD2	TGTGCCAGCAGCTTACTAGCGGGGGGGCCCAATGAGCAGTTCTTC	CASSLLAGGPNEQFF
TRBV5-1	TRBJ2-1	NA	TRBD1	TGCGCCAGCAGCTTGGTTCTGGGAGGGACAGGGGAAGAGAATGAGCAGTTCTTC	CASSLVLGGTGEENEQFF
TRBV28	TRBJ1-5	NA	NA	TGTGCCAGCGGGCGGGCATACCTCAATCAGCCCCAGCATTTT	CASGRAYLNQPQHF
TRBV14	TRBJ1-4	NA	TRBD1	TGTGCCAGCAGCCCCTGGACAGGGAAGAATGAAAAACTGTTTTTT	CASSPWTGKNEKLFF
TRBV19	TRBJ1-4	NA	NA	TGTGCCAGTAGTATAGGGTCGGGTACAACTAATGAAAAACTGTTTTTT	CASSIGSGTTNEKLFF
TRBV27	TRBJ2-3	NA	NA	TGTGCCAGCAGTTTATCACCCACCTACGGGAATACGCAGTATTTT	CASSLSPTYGNTQYF
TRBV30	TRBJ1-2	NA	NA	TGTGCCTGGAGTTGGGGCAACTATGGCTACACCTTC	CAWSWGNYGYTF
TRBV6-1	TRBJ1-3	NA	TRBD1	TGTGCCAGCAGTGAAACCATAGGACAGGGGGCTGGAAACACCATATATTTT	CASSETIGQGAGNTIYF
TRBV28	TRBJ1-2	NA	NA	TGTGCCAGCACTATTACAGGGTACACGGCTAACTATGGCTACACCTTC	CASTITGYTANYGYTF
TRBV5-4	TRBJ2-7	NA	NA	TGTGCCAGCAGCTTAACGGGGTCCGGATACGAGCAGTACTTC	CASSLTGSGYEQYF
TRBV4-1	TRBJ2-7	NA	NA	TGCGCCAGCAGCCAATTGATCTCCGGGACACCTGAGCAGTACTTC	CASSQLISGTPEQYF
TRBV7-2	TRBJ2-1	NA	NA	TGTGCCAGCAGCTTACGACTAGGCCCCCCTAACAATGAGCAGTTCTTC	CASSLRLGPPNNEQFF
TRBV19	TRBJ1-1	NA	NA	TGTGCCAGTAGTATCCCCGGGGGACCGAACACTGAAGCTTTCTTT	CASSIPGGPNTEAFF
TRBV27	TRBJ2-7	NA	NA	TGTGCCAGCAGTTTAACGGGTGGTGAGCACTACGAGCAGTACTTC	CASSLTGGEHYEQYF
TRBV5-1	TRBJ1-2	NA	NA	TGCGCCAGCAGCTTGGTGGCAGGGGACCGACAGCGGGGCTACACCTTC	CASSLVAGDRQRGYTF
TRBV5-6	TRBJ1-3	once	TRBD1	TGTGCCAGCAGCCCCAGGGGGCGCATCGGTTCTGGAAACACCATATATTTT	CASSPRGRIGSGNTIYF
TRBV6-4	TRBJ1-4	few	TRBD1	TGTGCCAGCAGCAGAGACAGGGACGAAAAACTGTTTTTT	CASSRDRDEKLFF
TRBV10-3	TRBJ2-1	NA	NA	TGTGCCATCAGTGTAGGGGGTCGAGGCTACAATGAGCAGTTCTTC	CAISVGGRGYNEQFF
TRBV5-4	TRBJ2-7	NA	TRBD1	TGTGCCAGCAGCGGAAATTACAGGGGGGCCTACGAGCAGTACTTC	CASSGNYRGAYEQYF
TRBV4-1	TRBJ2-1	NA	NA	TGCGCCAGCAGCCAACTCCAGGGCGTTAGCTCCTACAATGAGCAGTTCTTC	CASSQLQGVSSYNEQFF